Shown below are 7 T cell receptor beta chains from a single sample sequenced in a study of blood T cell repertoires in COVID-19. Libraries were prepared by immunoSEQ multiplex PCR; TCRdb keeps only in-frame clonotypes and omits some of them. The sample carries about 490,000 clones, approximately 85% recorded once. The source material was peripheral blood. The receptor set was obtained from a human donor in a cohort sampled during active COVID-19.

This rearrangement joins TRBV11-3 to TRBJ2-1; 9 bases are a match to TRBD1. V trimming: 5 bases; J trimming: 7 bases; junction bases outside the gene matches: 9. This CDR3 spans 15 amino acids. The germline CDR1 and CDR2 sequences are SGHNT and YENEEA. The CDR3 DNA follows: TGTGCCAGCAGCCAACCGGGACAGGGTAAGAATGAGCAGTTCTTC. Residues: CASSQPGQGKNEQFF.

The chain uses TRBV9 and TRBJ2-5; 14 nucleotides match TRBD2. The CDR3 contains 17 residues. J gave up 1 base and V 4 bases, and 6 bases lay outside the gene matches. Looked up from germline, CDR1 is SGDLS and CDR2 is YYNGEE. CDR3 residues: CASSHGTSGSGQETQYF. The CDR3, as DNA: TGTGCCAGCAGCCACGGGACTAGCGGGAGCGGCCAAGAGACCCAGTACTTC.

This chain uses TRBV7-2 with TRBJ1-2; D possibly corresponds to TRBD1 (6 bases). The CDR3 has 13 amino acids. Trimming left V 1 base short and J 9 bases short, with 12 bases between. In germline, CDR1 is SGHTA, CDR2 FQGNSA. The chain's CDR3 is CASSLDRDRRYTF. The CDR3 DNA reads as TGTGCCAGCAGCTTAGACAGGGATCGTCGCTACACCTTC.

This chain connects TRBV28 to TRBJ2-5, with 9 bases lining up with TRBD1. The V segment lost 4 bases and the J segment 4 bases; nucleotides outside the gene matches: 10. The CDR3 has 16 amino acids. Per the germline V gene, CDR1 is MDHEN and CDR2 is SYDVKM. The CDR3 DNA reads TGTGCCAGCAGTTCCCCCCACAGGGGGCGAAGAGAGACCCAGTACTTC. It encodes CASSSPHRGRRETQYF.

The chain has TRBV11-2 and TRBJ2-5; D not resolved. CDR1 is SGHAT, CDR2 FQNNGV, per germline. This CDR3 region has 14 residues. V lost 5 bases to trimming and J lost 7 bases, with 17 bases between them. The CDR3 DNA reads TGTGCCAGCAGCCCTTCTGCGCCCATTGGGACCCAGTACTTC. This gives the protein CASSPSAPIGTQYF.

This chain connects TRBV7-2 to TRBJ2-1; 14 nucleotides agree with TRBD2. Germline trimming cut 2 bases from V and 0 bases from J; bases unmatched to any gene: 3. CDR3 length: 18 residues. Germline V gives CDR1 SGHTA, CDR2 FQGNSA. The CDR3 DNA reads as TGTGCCAGCAGCTTAAGACTAGCGGGAGGGGGCTCCTACAATGAGCAGTTCTTC. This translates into CASSLRLAGGGSYNEQFF.

The chain's CDR3 is CASIYGQLINEKLFF. The CDR3 coding sequence is TGTGCCAGCATTTACGGACAGCTGATTAATGAAAAACTGTTTTTT. This rearrangement joins TRBV2 to TRBJ1-4; D might be TRBD1 (6 bases). The V and J ends lost 7 bases and 4 bases respectively, with 16 bases between them. The germline gives CDR1 SNHLY, CDR2 FYNNEI. The CDR3 loop spans 15 amino acids.